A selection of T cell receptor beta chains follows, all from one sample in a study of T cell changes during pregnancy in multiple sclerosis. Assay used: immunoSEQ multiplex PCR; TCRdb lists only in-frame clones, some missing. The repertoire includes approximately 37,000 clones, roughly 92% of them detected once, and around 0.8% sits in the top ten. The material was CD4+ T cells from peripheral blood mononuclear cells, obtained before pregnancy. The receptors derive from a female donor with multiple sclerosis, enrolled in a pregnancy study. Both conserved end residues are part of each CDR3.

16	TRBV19	CASSTFGTGNNQPQHF
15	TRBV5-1	CASSLLGSFYNEQFF
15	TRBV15	CATSRDQGVPKGAFF
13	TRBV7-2	CASSLAGANEQFF
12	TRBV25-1	CASSEFTREQYF
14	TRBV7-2	CASSLAGRVDTQYF
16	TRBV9	CASSVGGTRGRETQYF
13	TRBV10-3	CAISQDTSLGRFF
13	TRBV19	CASSIGTSGTQYF
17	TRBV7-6	CATATTPGTSGTDTQYF
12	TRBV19	CASSRQGNGYTF
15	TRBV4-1	CASSLDYTSTDTQYF
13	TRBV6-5	CASRISMEGTQYF
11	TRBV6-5	CASRDSGEQYF
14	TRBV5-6	CASSFPAGRNEQFF
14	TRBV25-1	CASIAGTGETEAFF
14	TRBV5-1	CASRNQQGYYGYTF
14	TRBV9	CASNPWGGTDTQYF
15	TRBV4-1	CASSPGLPPGNTIYF
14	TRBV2	CASSEMGAPDIQYF
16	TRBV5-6	CASSLASGHSYNEQFF
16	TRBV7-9	CASRPSMDRGRTEAFF
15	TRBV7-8	CASSLRLAVTDTQYF
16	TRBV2	CASSPGLLAGGDEQYF
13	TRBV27	CASSLAGRNEQYF
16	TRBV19	CASRLGGLAGGNEQFF
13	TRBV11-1	CASRLTGFTEAFF
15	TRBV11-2	CASSLGLAIYNEQFF
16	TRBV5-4	CASSFGQYGTSHGYTF
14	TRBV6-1	CASSEAWASGEQYF
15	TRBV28	CASRPTGTGEYEQYF
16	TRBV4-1	CASSQGGFSTDNEQFF
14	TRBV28	CASSSDGGRHIQYF
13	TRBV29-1	CSARGDTSYEQYF
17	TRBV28	CASSFPRTSGVRETQYF
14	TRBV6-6	CASRPGLVVYEQFF
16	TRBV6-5	CASSYRTAGAPYEQYF